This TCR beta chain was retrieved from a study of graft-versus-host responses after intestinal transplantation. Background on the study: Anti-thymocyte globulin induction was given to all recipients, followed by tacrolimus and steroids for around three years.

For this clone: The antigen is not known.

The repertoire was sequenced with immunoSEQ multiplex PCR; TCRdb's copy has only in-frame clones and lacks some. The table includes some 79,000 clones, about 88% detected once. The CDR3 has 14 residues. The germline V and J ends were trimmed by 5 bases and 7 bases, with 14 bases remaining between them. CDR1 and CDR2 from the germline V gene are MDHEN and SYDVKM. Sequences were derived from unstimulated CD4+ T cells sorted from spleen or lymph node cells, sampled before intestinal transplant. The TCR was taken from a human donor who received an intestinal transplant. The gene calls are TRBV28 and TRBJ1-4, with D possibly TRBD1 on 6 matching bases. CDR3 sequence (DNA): TGTGCCAGCAGTCTAACTGGGGGCGGTGAAAAACTGTTTTTT. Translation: CASSLTGGGEKLFF.